This TCR beta chain was obtained from a study of shared clonotypes between healthy human individuals. Naive CD8 isolation took CD45RO-negative cells positively selected for CCR7 and excluded terminally differentiated effector memory CD45RA+ cells. The CDR3 has 13 amino acids. Germline CDR1 SGHDT, CDR2 YYEEEE. V was pared by 5 bases and J by 0 bases, with 9 bases between. Replicate PCRs from sorted subsets contained about 0.2 ug DNA, which is some 32,000 T cell genomes. The protocol was immunoSEQ multiplex PCR, while the TCRdb copy is restricted to in-frame clones and leaves out a portion. Of 1.5 million to 2.5 million clones in the sample, roughly 95% were seen once. A remark on this clone: This specimen includes other DNA sequences encoding the same CDR3.

The sequencing sample was made of naive CD8+ T cells sorted from blood. This receptor was identified in a man younger than 35 in good health. The J gene is TRBJ2-7, the V gene TRBV5-6; D call uncertain. CDR3 in amino acids: CASSLGSSYEQYF. The CDR3 region has the DNA TGTGCCAGCAGTCTAGGAAGCTCCTACGAGCAGTACTTC. Variable domain in full (rest from reference TRBV5-6 and TRBJ2-7): DAGVTQSPTHLIKTRGQQVTLRCSPKSGHDTVSWYQQALGQGPQFIFQYYEEEERQRGNFPDRFSGHQFPNYSSELNVNALLLGDSALYLCASSLGSSYEQYFGPGTRLTVT.